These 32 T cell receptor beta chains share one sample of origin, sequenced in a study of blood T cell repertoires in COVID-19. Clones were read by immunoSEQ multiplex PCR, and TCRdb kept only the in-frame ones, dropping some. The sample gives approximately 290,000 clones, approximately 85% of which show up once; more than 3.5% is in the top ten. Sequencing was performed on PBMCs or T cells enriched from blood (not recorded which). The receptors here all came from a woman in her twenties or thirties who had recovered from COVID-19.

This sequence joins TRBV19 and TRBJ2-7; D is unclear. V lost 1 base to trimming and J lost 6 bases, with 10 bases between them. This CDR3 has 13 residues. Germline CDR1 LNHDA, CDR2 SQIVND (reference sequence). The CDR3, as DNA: TGTGCCAGTAGTATAGGGCCATGGAGCGAGCAGTACTTC. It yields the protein CASSIGPWSEQYF.

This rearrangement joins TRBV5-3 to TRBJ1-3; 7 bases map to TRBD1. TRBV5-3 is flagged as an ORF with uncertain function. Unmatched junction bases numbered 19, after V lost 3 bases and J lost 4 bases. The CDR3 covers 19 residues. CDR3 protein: CARSSKGQNWKRRGNTIYF. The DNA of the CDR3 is TGTGCCAGAAGCTCGAAGGGACAGAATTGGAAGAGAAGAGGAAACACCATATATTTT.

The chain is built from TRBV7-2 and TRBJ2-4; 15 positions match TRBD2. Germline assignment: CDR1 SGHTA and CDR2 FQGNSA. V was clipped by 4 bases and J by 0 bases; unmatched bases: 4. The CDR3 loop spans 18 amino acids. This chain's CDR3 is CASSWGLAGGGAKNIQYF. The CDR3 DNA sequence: TGTGCCAGCAGCTGGGGACTAGCGGGGGGCGGAGCCAAAAACATTCAGTACTTC.

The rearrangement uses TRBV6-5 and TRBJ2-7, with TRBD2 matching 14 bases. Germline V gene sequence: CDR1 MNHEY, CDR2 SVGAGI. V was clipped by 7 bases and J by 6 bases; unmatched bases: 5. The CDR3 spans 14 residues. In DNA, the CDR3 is TGTGCCAGCATCGGGACTAGCGGGAGTTCCGAGCAGTACTTC. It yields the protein CASIGTSGSSEQYF.

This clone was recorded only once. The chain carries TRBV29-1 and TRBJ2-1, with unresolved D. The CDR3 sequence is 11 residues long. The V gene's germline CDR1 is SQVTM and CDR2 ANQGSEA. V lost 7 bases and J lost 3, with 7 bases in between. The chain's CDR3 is CSGQVYNEQFF. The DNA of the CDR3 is TGCAGCGGGCAAGTCTACAATGAGCAGTTCTTC.

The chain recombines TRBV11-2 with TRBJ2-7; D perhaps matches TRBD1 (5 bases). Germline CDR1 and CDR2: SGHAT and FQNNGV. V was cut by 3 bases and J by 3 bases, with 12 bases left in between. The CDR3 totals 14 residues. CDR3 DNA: TGTGCCAGCAGCTTGCGGCAGGGATTCTACGAGCAGTACTTC. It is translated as CASSLRQGFYEQYF.

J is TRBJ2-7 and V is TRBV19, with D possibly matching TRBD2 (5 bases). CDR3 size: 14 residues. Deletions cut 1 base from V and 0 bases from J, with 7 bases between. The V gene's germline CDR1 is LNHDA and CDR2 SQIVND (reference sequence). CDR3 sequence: CASSIVDSSYEQYF. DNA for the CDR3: TGTGCCAGTAGTATAGTGGACTCCTCCTACGAGCAGTACTTC.

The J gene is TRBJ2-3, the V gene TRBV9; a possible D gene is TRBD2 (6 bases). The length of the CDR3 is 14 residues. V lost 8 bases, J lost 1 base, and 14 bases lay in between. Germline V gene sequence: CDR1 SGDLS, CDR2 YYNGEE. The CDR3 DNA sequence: TGTGCCAGGGACGGGGGACCCGGCACAGATACGCAGTATTTT. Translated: CARDGGPGTDTQYF.

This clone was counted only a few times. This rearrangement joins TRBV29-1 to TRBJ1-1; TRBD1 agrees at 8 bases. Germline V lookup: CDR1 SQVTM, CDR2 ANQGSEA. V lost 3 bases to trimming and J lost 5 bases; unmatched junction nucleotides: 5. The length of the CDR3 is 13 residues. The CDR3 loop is CSVDLNRGTEAFF. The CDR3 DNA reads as TGCAGCGTTGATTTAAACAGGGGGACTGAAGCTTTCTTT.

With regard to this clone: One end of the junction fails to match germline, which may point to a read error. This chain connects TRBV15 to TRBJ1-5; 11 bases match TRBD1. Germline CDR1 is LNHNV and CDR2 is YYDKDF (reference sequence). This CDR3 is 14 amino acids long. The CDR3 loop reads CATSRDSADRGRYF. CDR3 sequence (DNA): TGTGCCACCAGCAGAGATTCGGCGGACAGGGGGCGGTATTTT.

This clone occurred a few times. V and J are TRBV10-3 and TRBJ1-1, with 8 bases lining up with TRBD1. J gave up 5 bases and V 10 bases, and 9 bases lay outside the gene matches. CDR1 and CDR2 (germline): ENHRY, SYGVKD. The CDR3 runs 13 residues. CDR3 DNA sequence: TGTGCCACGGTTTCCGACAGGGGAACTGAAGCTTTCTTT. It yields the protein CATVSDRGTEAFF.

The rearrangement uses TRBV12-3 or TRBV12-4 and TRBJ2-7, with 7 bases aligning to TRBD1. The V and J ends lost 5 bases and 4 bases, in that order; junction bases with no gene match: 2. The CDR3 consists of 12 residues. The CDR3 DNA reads TGTGCCAGCAGTCCGACAGGGTACGAGCAGTACTTC. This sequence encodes CASSPTGYEQYF.

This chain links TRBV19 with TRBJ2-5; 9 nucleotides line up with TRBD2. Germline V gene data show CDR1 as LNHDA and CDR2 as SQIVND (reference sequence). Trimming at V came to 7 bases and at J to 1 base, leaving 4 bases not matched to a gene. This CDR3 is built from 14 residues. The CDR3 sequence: CASTASGIQETQYF. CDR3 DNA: TGTGCCAGTACGGCTAGCGGGATCCAAGAGACCCAGTACTTC. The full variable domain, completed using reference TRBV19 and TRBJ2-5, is DGGITQSPKYLFRKEGQNVTLSCEQNLNHDAMYWYRQDPGQGLRLIYYSQIVNDFQKGDIAEGYSVSREKKESFPLTVTSAQKNPTAFYLCASTASGIQETQYFGPGTRLLVL.

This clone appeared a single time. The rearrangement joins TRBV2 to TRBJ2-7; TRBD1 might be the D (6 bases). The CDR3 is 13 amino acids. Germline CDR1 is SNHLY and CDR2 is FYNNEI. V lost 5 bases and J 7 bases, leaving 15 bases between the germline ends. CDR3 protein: CASSRGQYGEQYF. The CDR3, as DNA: TGTGCCAGCAGTCGCGGACAGTATGGGGAGCAGTACTTC.

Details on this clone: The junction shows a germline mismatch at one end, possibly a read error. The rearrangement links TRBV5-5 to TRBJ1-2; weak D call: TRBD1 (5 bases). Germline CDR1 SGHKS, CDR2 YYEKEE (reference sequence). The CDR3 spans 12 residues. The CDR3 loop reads CASSLSPGPLFF. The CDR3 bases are TGTGCCAGCAGCTTGAGTCCAGGGCCCCTTTTCTTC.

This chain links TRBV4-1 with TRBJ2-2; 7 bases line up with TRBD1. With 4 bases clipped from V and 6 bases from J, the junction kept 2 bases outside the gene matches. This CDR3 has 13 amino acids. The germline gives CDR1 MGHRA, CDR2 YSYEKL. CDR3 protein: CASSPGTAGELFF. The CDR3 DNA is TGCGCCAGCAGCCCTGGGACAGCCGGGGAGCTGTTTTTT.

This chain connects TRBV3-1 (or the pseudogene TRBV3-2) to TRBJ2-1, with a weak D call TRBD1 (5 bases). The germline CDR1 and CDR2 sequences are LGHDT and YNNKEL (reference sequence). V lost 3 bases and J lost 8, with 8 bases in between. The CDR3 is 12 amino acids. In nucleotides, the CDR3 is TGTGCCAGCAGCCATCAGGGTGATGAGCAGTTCTTC. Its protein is CASSHQGDEQFF.

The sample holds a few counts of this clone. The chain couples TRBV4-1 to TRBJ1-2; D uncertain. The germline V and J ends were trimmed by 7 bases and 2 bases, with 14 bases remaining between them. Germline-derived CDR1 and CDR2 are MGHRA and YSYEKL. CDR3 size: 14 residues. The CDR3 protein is CASNRQTSNYGYTF. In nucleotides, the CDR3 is TGCGCCAGCAATAGACAAACTAGCAACTATGGCTACACCTTC.

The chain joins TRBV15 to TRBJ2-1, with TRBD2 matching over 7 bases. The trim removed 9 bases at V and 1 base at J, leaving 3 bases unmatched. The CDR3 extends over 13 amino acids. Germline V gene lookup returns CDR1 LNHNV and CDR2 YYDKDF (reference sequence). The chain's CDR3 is CATLADSYNEQFF. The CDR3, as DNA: TGTGCCACTCTAGCGGATTCCTACAATGAGCAGTTCTTC.

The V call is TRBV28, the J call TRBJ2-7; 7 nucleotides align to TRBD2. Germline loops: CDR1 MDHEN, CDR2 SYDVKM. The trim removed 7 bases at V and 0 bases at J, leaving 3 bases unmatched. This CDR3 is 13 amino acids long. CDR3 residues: CASIGGVSYEQYF. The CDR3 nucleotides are TGTGCCAGCATTGGGGGGGTCTCCTACGAGCAGTACTTC.

CDR3 in amino acids: CASSSRGSWGNTIYF. CDR3 nucleotide sequence: TGTGCCAGCAGTTCTAGGGGGTCGTGGGGAAACACCATATATTTT. This chain connects TRBV28 to TRBJ1-3; a weak D match, TRBD1 (6 bases). The CDR3 contains 15 residues. CDR1 MDHEN and CDR2 SYDVKM come from the germline V gene. Trimming took off 4 bases at V and 4 bases at J, with 14 bases between the two ends.

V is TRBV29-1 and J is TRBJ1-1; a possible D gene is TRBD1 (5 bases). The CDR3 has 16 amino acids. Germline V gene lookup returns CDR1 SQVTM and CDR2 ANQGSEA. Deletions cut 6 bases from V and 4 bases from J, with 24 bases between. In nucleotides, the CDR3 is TGCAGCGTCTGGGGTCCAGGGTCGTTGCTGGGCACTGAAGCTTTCTTT. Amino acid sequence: CSVWGPGSLLGTEAFF.

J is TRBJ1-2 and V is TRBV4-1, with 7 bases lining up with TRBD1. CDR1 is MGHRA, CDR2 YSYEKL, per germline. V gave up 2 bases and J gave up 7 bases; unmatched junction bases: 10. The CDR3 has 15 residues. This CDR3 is CASSQRQGEWSGYTF. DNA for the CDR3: TGCGCCAGCAGCCAAAGACAGGGAGAGTGGTCTGGCTACACCTTC.

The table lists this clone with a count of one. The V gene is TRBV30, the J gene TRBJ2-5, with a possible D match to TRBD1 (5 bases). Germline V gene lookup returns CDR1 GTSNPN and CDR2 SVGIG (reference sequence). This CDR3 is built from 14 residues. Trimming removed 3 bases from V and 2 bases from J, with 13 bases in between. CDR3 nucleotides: TGTGCCTGGAGGCTAGAAGGGGCTCAAGAGACCCAGTACTTC. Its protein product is CAWRLEGAQETQYF.

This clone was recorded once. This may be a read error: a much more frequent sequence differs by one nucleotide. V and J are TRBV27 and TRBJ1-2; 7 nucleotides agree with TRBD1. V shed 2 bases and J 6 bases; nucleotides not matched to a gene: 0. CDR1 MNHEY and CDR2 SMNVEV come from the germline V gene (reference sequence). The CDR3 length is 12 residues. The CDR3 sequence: CASSLQGDGYTF. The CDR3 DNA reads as TGTGCCAGCAGTTTACAGGGGGATGGCTACACCTTC.

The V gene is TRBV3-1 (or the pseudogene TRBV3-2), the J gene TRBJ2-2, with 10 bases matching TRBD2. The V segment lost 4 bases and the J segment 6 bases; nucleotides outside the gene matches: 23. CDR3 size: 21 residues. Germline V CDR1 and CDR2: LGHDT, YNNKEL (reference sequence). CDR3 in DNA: TGTGCCAGCAGCCCGCACCCCTTGGGACTAGCGCTCCCCCGTGGGGCCGGGGAGCTGTTTTTT. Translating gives CASSPHPLGLALPRGAGELFF.

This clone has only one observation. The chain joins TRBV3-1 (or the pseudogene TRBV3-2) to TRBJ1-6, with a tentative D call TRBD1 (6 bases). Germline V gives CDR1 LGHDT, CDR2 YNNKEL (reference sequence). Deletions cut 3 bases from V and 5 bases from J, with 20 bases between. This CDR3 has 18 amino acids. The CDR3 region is CASSQRRGGFRNNSPLHF. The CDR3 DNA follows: TGTGCCAGCAGCCAGCGTCGGGGGGGCTTTAGGAATAATTCACCCCTCCACTTT.

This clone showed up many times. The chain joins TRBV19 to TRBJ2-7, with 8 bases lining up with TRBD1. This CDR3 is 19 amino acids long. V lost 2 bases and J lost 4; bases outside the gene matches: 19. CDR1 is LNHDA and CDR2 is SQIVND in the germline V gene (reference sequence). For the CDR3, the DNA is TGTGCCAGTAGTATACTGTTTACCGGGACAGGTCCGGGACCTTACGAGCAGTACTTC. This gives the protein CASSILFTGTGPGPYEQYF.

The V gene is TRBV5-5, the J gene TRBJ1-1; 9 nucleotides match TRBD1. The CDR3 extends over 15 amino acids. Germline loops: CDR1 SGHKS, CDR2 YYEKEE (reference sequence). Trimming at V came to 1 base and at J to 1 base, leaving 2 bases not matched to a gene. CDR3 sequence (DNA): TGTGCCAGCAGCTTGTTGGGACAGGGGAACACTGAAGCTTTCTTT. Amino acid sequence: CASSLLGQGNTEAFF.

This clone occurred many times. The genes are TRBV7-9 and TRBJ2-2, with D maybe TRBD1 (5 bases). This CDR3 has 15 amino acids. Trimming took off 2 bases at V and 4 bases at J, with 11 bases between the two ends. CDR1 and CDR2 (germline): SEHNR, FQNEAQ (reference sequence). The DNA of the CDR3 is TGTGCCAGCAGCTTACTAGGGGATCCCACCGGGGAGCTGTTTTTT. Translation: CASSLLGDPTGELFF.

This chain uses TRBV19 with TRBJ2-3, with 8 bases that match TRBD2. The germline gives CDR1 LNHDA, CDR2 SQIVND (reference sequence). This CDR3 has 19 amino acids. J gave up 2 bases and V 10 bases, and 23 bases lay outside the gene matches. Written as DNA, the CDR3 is TGTGCCACCACCAACACAGGGTTCAAGGCGGGGGGATACACAGATACGCAGTATTTT. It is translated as CATTNTGFKAGGYTDTQYF.

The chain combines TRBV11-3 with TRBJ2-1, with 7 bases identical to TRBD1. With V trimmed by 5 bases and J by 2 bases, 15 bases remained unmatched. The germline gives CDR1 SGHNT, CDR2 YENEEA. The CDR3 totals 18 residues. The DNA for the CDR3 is TGTGCCAGCAGCCCCACCCGGGCAGGGGGTGCTCCCTACAATGAGCAGTTCTTC. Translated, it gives CASSPTRAGGAPYNEQFF.